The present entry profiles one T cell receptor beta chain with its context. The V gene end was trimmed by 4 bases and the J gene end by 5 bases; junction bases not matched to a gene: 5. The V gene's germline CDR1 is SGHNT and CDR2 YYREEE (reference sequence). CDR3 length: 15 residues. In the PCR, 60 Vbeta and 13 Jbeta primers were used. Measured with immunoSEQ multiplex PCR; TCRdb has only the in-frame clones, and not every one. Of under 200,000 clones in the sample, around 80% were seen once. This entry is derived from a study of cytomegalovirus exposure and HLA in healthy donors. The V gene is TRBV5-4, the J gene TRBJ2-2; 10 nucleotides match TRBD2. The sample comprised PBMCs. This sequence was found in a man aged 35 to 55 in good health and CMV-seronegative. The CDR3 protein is CASSQWTSGTGELFF. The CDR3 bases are TGTGCCAGCAGCCAATGGACTAGCGGAACCGGGGAGCTGTTTTTT.